This TCR beta chain was captured in a study of early T cells in non-severe SARS-CoV-2 infection. TCRdb used MiXCR to reprocess the 5' RACE reads, holding one entry per CDR3 protein. The sample consists of about 110,000 distinct CDR3 sequences, 11% of them appearing once. J gave up 5 bases and V 5 bases, and 4 bases lay outside the gene matches. The CDR3 length is 14 residues. Germline CDR1 and CDR2: DFQATT and SNEGSKA (reference sequence). The origin of this receptor is an adult who was a healthcare worker with PCR-confirmed SARS-CoV-2 infection or an uninfected control (not recorded which). The V and J genes are TRBV20-1 and TRBJ2-5; 14 positions match TRBD2. The sample comprised whole blood. The CDR3 spells CSAGTSGSRETQYF. Here the CDR3 DNA reads TGCAGTGCTGGGACTAGCGGGAGTCGGGAGACCCAGTACTTC.